Shown below are 23 T cell receptor beta chains from a single sample sequenced in a study of preoperative IRX-2 immunotherapy in early breast cancer. Noted treatment: preoperative locoregional IRX-2 cytokine immunotherapy. Measured with immunoSEQ multiplex PCR; TCRdb has only the in-frame clones, and not every one. The data hold under 45,000 clones, with roughly 95% observed a single time. Sequenced here: tumor tissue, sampled after IRX-2 immunotherapy. The receptors here all came from a human donor with breast cancer.

This chain uses TRBV5-1 with TRBJ1-1, with D possibly being TRBD1 (5 bases). Germline CDR1 SGHRS, CDR2 YFSETQ. V shed 7 bases and J shed 0 bases, with 13 bases lying between them. This CDR3 region has 14 residues. This CDR3 reads CASRDSGMNTEAFF. CDR3 nucleotide sequence: TGCGCCAGCCGGGACTCGGGGATGAACACTGAAGCTTTCTTT.

The chain recombines TRBV6-1 with TRBJ1-1; TRBD1 agrees at 7 bases. Germline assignment: CDR1 MNHNS and CDR2 SASEGT. The V and J ends lost 5 bases and 8 bases, in that order; junction bases with no gene match: 11. The CDR3 length is 14 residues. CDR3 region: CASSTRQGQGEAFF. CDR3 sequence (DNA): TGTGCCAGCAGTACTCGACAGGGTCAGGGGGAAGCTTTCTTT.

The chain recombines TRBV7-2 with TRBJ2-7, with D maybe TRBD2 (7 bases). The CDR3 runs 15 residues. Germline-derived CDR1 and CDR2 are SGHTA and FQGNSA. The V end was cut by 7 bases, the J end by 4 bases, with 20 bases between. For the CDR3, the DNA is TGTGCCAGCACCCTAGCGTGGGGAGGGGGGTACGAGCAGTACTTC. This translates into CASTLAWGGGYEQYF.

This clone was seen more than once but under ten times. A junction end diverges from the germline sequence, so it may reflect a read error. The CDR3 DNA is TGTGCCAGCAGGGAAGATCGAAGCGGGAGCGGCTACAATGAGCAGTTCTTC. Translation: CASREDRSGSGYNEQFF. This chain connects TRBV2 to TRBJ2-1; 8 nucleotides line up with TRBD2. CDR1 and CDR2 from the germline V gene are SNHLY and FYNNEI. CDR3 length: 17 amino acids.

This clone was seen just once. This sequence joins TRBV2 and TRBJ2-5; D gene unclear. This CDR3 region has 14 residues. The germline CDR1 and CDR2 sequences are SNHLY and FYNNEI. V lost 7 bases to trimming and J lost 5 bases, with 17 bases between them. The CDR3 bases are TGTGCCAGCACAAGCTTCAGAGGTGGGGAGACCCAGTACTTC. Residues: CASTSFRGGETQYF.

This rearrangement joins TRBV2 to TRBJ2-1; TRBD2 matches at 9 bases. V shed 4 bases, J shed 4 bases, and the junction held 8 bases outside the gene matches. The CDR3 is made up of 16 amino acids. Germline CDR1 is SNHLY and CDR2 is FYNNEI. CDR3 sequence: CASSASGSGRYNEQFF. CDR3 DNA sequence: TGTGCCAGCAGTGCGTCGGGTAGCGGGAGATACAATGAGCAGTTCTTC.

The chain uses TRBV28 and TRBJ1-2; no reliable D call. V gave up 4 bases and J gave up 0 bases, with 9 bases separating them. This CDR3 contains 14 residues. In germline, CDR1 is MDHEN, CDR2 SYDVKM. The CDR3 reads CASSSLLANYGYTF. The CDR3 DNA reads TGTGCCAGCAGTTCTCTGTTAGCTAACTATGGCTACACCTTC.

The chain links TRBV2 to TRBJ2-7; 7 bases align to TRBD2. Germline V gene data show CDR1 as SNHLY and CDR2 as FYNNEI. The CDR3 covers 12 residues. Trimming at V came to 3 bases and at J to 4 bases, leaving 0 bases not matched to a gene. The CDR3 protein is CASSEGGYEQYF. In nucleotides, the CDR3 is TGTGCCAGCAGTGAGGGGGGGTACGAGCAGTACTTC. Based on the CDR3 plus reference TRBV2 and TRBJ2-7, the full variable domain is EPEVTQTPSHQVTQMGQEVILRCVPISNHLYFYWYRQILGQKVEFLVSFYNNEISEKSEIFDDQFSVERPDGSNFTLKIRSTKLEDSAMYFCASSEGGYEQYFGPGTRLTVT.

The chain combines TRBV5-5 with TRBJ2-5; 10 bases are a match to TRBD2. The CDR3 runs 18 residues. Germline loops: CDR1 SGHKS, CDR2 YYEKEE (reference sequence). V lost 4 bases to trimming and J lost 4 bases; unmatched junction nucleotides: 16. The CDR3 sequence: CASSQWLVSGRAGETQYF. CDR3 coding DNA: TGTGCCAGCAGCCAATGGTTGGTGAGCGGGAGGGCCGGAGAGACCCAGTACTTC.

The chain recombines TRBV9 with TRBJ2-7; a weak D match, TRBD1 (6 bases). CDR3 length equals 15 residues. Trimming pared 0 bases from V and 2 bases from J, leaving 12 bases between. Germline CDR1 is SGDLS and CDR2 is YYNGEE. The CDR3 region is CASSVGGHGTYEQYF. The CDR3 DNA sequence: TGTGCCAGCAGCGTAGGGGGACACGGAACCTACGAGCAGTACTTC.

The rearrangement links TRBV28 to TRBJ2-3; 7 positions agree with TRBD2. The CDR3 spans 15 residues. Germline V gene sequence: CDR1 MDHEN, CDR2 SYDVKM. J gave up 4 bases and V 5 bases, and 9 bases lay outside the gene matches. The CDR3 loop reads CASSPWEGGPDTQYF. CDR3 DNA: TGTGCCAGCAGTCCCTGGGAGGGAGGGCCAGATACGCAGTATTTT. Combining the CDR3 with reference TRBV28 and TRBJ2-3 gives the whole variable domain DVKVTQSSRYLVKRTGEKVFLECVQDMDHENMFWYRQDPGLGLRLIYFSYDVKMKEKGDIPEGYSVSREKKERFSLILESASTNQTSMYLCASSPWEGGPDTQYFGPGTRLTVL.

V is TRBV6-6 and J is TRBJ1-2; tentative D call: TRBD1 (5 bases). CDR3 length equals 12 residues. The germline V and J ends were trimmed by 8 bases and 3 bases, with 10 bases remaining between them. Germline values: CDR1 MNHNY, CDR2 SVGAGI (reference sequence). CDR3 nucleotide sequence: TGTGCCAGCGAAAGGGGCCACTATGGCTACACCTTC. Its translation is CASERGHYGYTF.

This clone was recorded once. The genes are TRBV19 and TRBJ1-4, with 7 bases matching TRBD1. The CDR3 spans 13 residues. Germline-derived CDR1 and CDR2 are LNHDA and SQIVND (reference sequence). Unmatched junction bases numbered 2, after V lost 5 bases and J lost 5 bases. In DNA form, the CDR3 reads TGTGCCAGTAGTGAACAGGGGAATGAAAAACTGTTTTTT. It yields the protein CASSEQGNEKLFF.

The V gene is TRBV27, the J gene TRBJ2-1; TRBD2 matches 7 bases. Germline V gives CDR1 MNHEY, CDR2 SMNVEV (reference sequence). The CDR3 has 15 residues. The V segment lost 3 bases and the J segment 6 bases; nucleotides outside the gene matches: 8. CDR3 residues: CASSFGGGYPNEQFF. In DNA, the CDR3 is TGTGCCAGCAGTTTCGGGGGAGGGTATCCCAATGAGCAGTTCTTC.

The V and J genes are TRBV6-6 and TRBJ1-5; no reliable D call. This CDR3 has 13 residues. Germline V gene lookup returns CDR1 MNHNY and CDR2 SVGAGI (reference sequence). Deletions cut 5 bases from V and 4 bases from J, with 9 bases between. This chain's CDR3 is CASSLGRNQPQHF. Written as DNA, the CDR3 is TGTGCCAGCAGTCTGGGTCGTAATCAGCCCCAGCATTTT.

The V call is TRBV11-3, the J call TRBJ2-3; tentative D call: TRBD1 (6 bases). CDR1 is SGHNT and CDR2 is YENEEA in the germline V gene. V lost 5 bases and J 0 bases, leaving 12 bases between the germline ends. CDR3 length: 15 amino acids. As DNA, the CDR3 is TGTGCCAGCAGCCCCCGACAGGTTAGCACAGATACGCAGTATTTT. This gives the protein CASSPRQVSTDTQYF.

The chain carries TRBV7-8 and TRBJ2-5; TRBD1 matches 9 bases. The DNA end is a closer match to TRBJ2-7, so the J assignment may be wrong. The CDR3 is 14 amino acids. Germline V gene lookup returns CDR1 SGHVS and CDR2 FQNEAQ. CDR3 sequence: CASSFWTGEGEQYF. CDR3 nucleotide sequence: TGTGCCAGCAGCTTCTGGACAGGGGAGGGCGAGCAGTACTTC.

The rearrangement joins TRBV5-1 to TRBJ1-1; D is ambiguous. The CDR3 spans 12 residues. CDR1 is SGHRS, CDR2 YFSETQ, per germline. Trimming shortened V by 0 bases and J by 6 bases, and 6 bases separated the two germline ends. In nucleotides, the CDR3 is TGCGCCAGCAGCTTGGCCGGACCTGAAGCTTTCTTT. Translating gives CASSLAGPEAFF.

The V gene is TRBV27, the J gene TRBJ2-7; D call uncertain. The ends were cut back, 6 bases at V and 4 bases at J, with 13 bases in the middle. CDR1 is MNHEY, CDR2 SMNVEV, per germline (reference sequence). This CDR3 comprises 13 residues. CDR3 protein: CASSPGWGYEQYF. CDR3 nucleotides: TGTGCCAGCAGCCCCGGGTGGGGTTACGAGCAGTACTTC.

In nucleotides, the CDR3 is TGTGCCAGCAGCCCTGGACTAGGGGGTAGTCGGTTCTTC. Protein product: CASSPGLGGSRFF. The chain recombines TRBV5-6 with TRBJ2-1, with D maybe TRBD2 (7 bases). The CDR3 is made up of 13 amino acids. Germline V gene sequence: CDR1 SGHDT, CDR2 YYEEEE. V lost 4 bases and J 15 bases, leaving 20 bases between the germline ends. Drawing the rest from reference TRBV5-6 and TRBJ2-1, the complete variable domain is DAGVTQSPTHLIKTRGQQVTLRCSPKSGHDTVSWYQQALGQGPQFIFQYYEEEERQRGNFPDRFSGHQFPNYSSELNVNALLLGDSALYLCASSPGLGGSRFFGPGTRLTVL.

The V and J genes are TRBV30 and TRBJ1-4; D is uncertain. The V and J ends lost 5 bases and 4 bases respectively, with 26 bases between them. Germline V lookup: CDR1 GTSNPN, CDR2 SVGIG (reference sequence). This CDR3 comprises 18 residues. In nucleotides, the CDR3 is TGTGCCTGGGGGAGTGTTAGGAGTTGGGCGACTGTTAATGAAAAACTGTTTTTT. This gives the protein CAWGSVRSWATVNEKLFF.

V is TRBV28 and J is TRBJ1-1, with 7 bases aligning to TRBD1. This CDR3 region has 12 residues. The V and J ends lost 11 bases and 5 bases, in that order; junction bases with no gene match: 8. In germline, CDR1 is MDHEN, CDR2 SYDVKM. CDR3 residues: CAHRGPVTEAFF. In nucleotides, the CDR3 is TGTGCCCACAGGGGACCGGTGACTGAAGCTTTCTTT.

The chain carries TRBV5-1 and TRBJ2-7, with TRBD1 identical over 7 bases. Per the germline V gene, CDR1 is SGHRS and CDR2 is YFSETQ. J was trimmed by 3 bases and V by 0 bases; bases with no gene match: 6. This CDR3 is 15 amino acids long. CDR3: CASSLASGQNYEQYF. The CDR3 DNA follows: TGCGCCAGCAGCTTGGCCTCGGGACAGAACTACGAGCAGTACTTC.